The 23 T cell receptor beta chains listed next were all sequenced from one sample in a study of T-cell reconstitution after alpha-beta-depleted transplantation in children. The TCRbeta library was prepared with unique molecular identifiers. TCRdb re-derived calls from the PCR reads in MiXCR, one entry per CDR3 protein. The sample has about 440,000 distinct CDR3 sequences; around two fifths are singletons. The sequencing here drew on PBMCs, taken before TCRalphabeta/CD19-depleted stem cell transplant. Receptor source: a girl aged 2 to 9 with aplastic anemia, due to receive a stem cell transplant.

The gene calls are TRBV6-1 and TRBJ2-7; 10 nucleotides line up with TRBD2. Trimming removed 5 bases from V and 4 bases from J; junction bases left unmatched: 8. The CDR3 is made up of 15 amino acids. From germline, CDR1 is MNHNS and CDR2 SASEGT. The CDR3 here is CASSPASGSRYEQYF. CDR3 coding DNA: TGTGCCAGCAGTCCGGCTAGCGGGAGTCGATACGAGCAGTACTTC.

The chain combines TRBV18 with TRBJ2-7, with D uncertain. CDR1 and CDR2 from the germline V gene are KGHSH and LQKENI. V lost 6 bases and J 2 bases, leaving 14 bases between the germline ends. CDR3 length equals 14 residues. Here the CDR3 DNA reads TGTGCCAGCTCTTCAAATATAGGTACCTACGAGCAGTACTTC. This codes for CASSSNIGTYEQYF.

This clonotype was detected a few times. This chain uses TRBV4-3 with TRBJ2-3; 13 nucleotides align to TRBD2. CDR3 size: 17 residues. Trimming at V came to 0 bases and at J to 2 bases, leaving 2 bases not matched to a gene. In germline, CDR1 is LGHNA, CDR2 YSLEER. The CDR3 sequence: CASSQEGLAGATDTQYF. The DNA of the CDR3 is TGCGCCAGCAGCCAAGAAGGACTAGCGGGGGCCACAGATACGCAGTATTTT.

CDR3 nucleotides: TGCAGTGCTAGAGAAGGGCTTTTGGGAAACACCATATATTTT. It translates to CSAREGLLGNTIYF. The rearrangement joins TRBV20-1 to TRBJ1-3; no reliable D call. The V gene's germline CDR1 is DFQATT and CDR2 SNEGSKA (reference sequence). The CDR3 length is 14 residues. V lost 0 bases and J lost 4, with 10 bases in between.

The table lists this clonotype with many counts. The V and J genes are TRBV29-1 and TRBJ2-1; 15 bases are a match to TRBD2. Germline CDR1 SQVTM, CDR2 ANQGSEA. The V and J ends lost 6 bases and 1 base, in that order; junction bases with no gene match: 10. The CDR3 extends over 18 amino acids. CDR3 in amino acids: CSVDSGLAGGPSYNEQFF. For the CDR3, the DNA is TGCAGCGTCGACTCGGGACTAGCGGGAGGACCTTCCTACAATGAGCAGTTCTTC.

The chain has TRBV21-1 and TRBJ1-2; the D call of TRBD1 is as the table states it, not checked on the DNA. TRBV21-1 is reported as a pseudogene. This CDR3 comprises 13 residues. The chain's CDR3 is CASSPPLTGINTF. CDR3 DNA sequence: TGTGCCAGCAGCCCACCCCTGACAGGGATCAACACCTTC.

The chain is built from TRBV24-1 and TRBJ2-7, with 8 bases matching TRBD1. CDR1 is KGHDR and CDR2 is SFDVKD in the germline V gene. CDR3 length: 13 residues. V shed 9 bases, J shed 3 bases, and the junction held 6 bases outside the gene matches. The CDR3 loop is CATGTGPLYEQYF. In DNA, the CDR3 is TGTGCCACCGGGACAGGTCCTCTCTACGAGCAGTACTTC.

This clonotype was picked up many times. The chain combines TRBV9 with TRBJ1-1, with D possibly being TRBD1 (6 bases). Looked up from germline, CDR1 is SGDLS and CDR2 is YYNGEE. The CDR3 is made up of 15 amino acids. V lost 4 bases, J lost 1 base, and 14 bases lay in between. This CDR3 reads CASSPDQGKNTEAFF. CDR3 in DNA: TGTGCCAGCAGCCCTGACCAGGGGAAGAACACTGAAGCTTTCTTT. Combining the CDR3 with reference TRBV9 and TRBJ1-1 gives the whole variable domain DSGVTQTPKHLITATGQRVTLRCSPRSGDLSVYWYQQSLDQGLQFLIQYYNGEERAKGNILERFSAQQFPDLHSELNLSSLELGDSALYFCASSPDQGKNTEAFFGQGTRLTVV.

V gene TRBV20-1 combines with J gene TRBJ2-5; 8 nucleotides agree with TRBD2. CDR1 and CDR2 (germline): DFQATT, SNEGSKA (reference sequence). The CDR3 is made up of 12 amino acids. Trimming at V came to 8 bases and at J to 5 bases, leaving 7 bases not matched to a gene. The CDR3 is CSPSGGRETQYF. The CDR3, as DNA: TGCAGTCCCAGCGGGGGCCGGGAGACCCAGTACTTC.

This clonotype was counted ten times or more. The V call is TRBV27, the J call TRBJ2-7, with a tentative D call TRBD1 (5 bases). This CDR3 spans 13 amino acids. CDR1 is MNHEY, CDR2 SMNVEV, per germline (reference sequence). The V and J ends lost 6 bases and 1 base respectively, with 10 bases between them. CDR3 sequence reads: CASRRQSSYEQYF. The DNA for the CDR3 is TGTGCCAGCAGAAGACAGTCTTCCTACGAGCAGTACTTC.

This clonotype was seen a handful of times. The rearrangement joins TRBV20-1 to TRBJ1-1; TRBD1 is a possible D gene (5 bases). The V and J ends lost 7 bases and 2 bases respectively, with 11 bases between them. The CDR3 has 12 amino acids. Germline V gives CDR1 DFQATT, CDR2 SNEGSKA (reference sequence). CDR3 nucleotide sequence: TGCAGTGTAGTCCAGGGCAACACTGAAGCTTTCTTT. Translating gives CSVVQGNTEAFF.

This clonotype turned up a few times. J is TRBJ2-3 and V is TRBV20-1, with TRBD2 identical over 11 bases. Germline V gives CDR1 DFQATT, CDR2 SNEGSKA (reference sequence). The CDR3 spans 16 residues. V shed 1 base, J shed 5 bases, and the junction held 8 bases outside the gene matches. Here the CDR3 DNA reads TGCAGTGCTAGAGGAGGCAGTAGCGGGAGGGGAGATACGCAGTATTTT. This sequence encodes CSARGGSSGRGDTQYF.

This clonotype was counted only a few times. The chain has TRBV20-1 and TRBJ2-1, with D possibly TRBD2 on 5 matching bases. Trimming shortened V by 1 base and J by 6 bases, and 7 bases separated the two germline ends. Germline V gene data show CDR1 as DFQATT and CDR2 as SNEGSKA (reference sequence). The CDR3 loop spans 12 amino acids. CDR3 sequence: CSARVLANEQFF. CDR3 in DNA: TGCAGTGCTAGAGTCCTAGCCAATGAGCAGTTCTTC.

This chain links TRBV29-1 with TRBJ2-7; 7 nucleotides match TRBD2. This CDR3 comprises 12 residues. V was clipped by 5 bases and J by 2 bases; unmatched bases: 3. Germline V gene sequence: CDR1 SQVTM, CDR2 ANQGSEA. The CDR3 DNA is TGCAGCGTTCGTACTAGCGCCTACGAGCAGTACTTC. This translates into CSVRTSAYEQYF.

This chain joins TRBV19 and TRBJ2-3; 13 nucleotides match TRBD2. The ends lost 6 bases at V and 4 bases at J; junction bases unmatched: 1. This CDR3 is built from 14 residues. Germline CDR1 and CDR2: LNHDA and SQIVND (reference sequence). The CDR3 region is CASSGLAGADTQYF. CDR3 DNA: TGTGCCAGTAGCGGACTAGCGGGAGCAGATACGCAGTATTTT.

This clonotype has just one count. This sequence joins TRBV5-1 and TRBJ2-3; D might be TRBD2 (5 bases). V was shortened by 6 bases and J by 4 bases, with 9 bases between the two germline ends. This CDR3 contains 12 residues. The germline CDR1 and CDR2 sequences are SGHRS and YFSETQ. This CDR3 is CASNSGADTQYF. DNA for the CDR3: TGCGCCAGCAACTCCGGGGCAGATACGCAGTATTTT.

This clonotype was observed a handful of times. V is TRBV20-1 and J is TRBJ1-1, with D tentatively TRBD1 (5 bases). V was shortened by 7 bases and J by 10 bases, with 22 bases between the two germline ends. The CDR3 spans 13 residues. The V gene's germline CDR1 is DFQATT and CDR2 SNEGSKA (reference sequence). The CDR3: CSGVDGHLKGAFF. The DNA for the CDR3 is TGCAGTGGAGTGGACGGACACCTCAAGGGAGCTTTCTTT.

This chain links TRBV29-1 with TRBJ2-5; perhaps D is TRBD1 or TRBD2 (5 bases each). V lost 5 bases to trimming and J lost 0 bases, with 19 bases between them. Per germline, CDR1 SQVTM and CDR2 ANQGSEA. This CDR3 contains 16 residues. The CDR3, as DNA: TGCAGCGTTAAGATGGGGGTGGGACGCAACCAAGAGACCCAGTACTTC. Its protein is CSVKMGVGRNQETQYF.

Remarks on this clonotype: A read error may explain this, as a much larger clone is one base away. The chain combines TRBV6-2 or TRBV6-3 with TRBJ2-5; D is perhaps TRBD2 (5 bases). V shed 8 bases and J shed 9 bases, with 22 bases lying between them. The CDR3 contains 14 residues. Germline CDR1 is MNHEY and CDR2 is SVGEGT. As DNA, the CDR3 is TGTGCCAGCGGGTCGGGATCCAGAGCCGAGGCCCAGTACTTC. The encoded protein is CASGSGSRAEAQYF.

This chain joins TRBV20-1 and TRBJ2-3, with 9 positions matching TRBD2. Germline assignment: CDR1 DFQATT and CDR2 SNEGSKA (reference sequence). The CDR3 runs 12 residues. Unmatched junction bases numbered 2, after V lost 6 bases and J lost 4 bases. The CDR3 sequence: CSARLAADTQYF. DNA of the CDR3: TGCAGTGCCCGACTAGCGGCAGATACGCAGTATTTT.

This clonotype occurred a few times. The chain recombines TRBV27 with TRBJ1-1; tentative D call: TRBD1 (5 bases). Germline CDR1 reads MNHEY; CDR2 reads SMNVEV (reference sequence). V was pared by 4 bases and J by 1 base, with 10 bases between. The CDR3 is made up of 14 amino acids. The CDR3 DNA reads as TGTGCCAGCAGTTCCGGGGGGACGAACACTGAAGCTTTCTTT. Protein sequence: CASSSGGTNTEAFF.

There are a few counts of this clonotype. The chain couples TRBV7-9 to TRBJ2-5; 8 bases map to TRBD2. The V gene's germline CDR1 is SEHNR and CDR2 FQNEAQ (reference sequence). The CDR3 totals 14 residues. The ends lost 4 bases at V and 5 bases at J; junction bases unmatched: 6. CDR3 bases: TGTGCCAGCAGCTCCTCAGCGGGGGAGGAGACCCAGTACTTC. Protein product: CASSSSAGEETQYF.

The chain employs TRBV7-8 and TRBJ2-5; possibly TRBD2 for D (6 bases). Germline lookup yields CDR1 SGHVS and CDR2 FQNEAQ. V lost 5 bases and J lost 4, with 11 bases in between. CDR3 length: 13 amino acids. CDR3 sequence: CASSQGLTETQYF. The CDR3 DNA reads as TGTGCCAGCAGCCAAGGACTAACAGAGACCCAGTACTTC.